The T cell receptor (beta chain) described here comes from a study of beta chain features in type 1 diabetes. Study outcomes and limitations: All four CD4+ subsets of Type 1 diabetes patients contained TCRB CDR3s that were moderately but significantly shorter. There was a possibility that cDNA sequencing over-represented cells with high TCR expression. These data did not resolve whether HLA type affects TCRB rearrangement. A closer apparent resemblance between naive, central memory and Treg TCRB repertoires was seen in patients than in healthy donors.

Investigators reverse transcribed all isolated RNA, so they sequenced expressed TCRB transcripts. The method was immunoSEQ multiplex PCR; TCRdb's version includes in-frame clones alone and lacks a portion of them. The repertoire includes around 240,000 clones, 16% of them detected once, and about 0.078% sits in the top ten. This CDR3 is built from 14 residues. Germline CDR1 reads ENHRY; CDR2 reads SYGVKD. The J segment lost 0 bases and the V segment lost 11 bases, leaving 5 bases of the junction unmatched. Staining for CD45RO/CCR7/CD25/CD127/CD95/CD27 allowed sorting of CD4+ naive, central memory, regulatory and stem cell-like memory cells. Comment on this clone: Its antigen is not identified.

The TCR was taken from a man aged 25-45 years with type 1 diabetes. The gene calls are TRBV10-3 and TRBJ2-2, with 8 bases that match TRBD1. The sequenced sample consisted of naive CD4+ T cells from blood. DNA for the CDR3: TGTGCCCTGCAGGACAGGGCGAACACCGGGGAGCTGTTTTTT. Translating gives CALQDRANTGELFF.